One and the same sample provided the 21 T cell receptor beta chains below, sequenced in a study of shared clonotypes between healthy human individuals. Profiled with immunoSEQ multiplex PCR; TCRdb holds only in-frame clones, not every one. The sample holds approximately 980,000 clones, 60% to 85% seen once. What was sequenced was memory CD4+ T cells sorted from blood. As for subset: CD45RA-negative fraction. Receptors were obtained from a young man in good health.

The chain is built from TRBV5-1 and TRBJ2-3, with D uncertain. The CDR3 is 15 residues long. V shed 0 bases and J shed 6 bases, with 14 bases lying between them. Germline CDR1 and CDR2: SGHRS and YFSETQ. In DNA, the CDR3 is TGCGCCAGCAGCTTGGGGAATGTCGTTGCTGATACGCAGTATTTT. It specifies CASSLGNVVADTQYF.

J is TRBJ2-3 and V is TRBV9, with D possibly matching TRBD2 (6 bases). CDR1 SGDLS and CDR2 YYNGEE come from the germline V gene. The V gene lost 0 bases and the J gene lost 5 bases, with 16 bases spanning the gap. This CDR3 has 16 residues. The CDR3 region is CASSVGLAIQLDTQYF. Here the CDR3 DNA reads TGTGCCAGCAGCGTAGGGCTAGCGATTCAGTTAGATACGCAGTATTTT.

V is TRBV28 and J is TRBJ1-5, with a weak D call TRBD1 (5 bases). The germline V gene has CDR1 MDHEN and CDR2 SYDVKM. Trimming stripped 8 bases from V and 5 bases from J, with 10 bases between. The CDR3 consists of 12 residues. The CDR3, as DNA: TGTGCCAGCCTTAGGGGCTATCAGCCCCAGCATTTT. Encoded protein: CASLRGYQPQHF.

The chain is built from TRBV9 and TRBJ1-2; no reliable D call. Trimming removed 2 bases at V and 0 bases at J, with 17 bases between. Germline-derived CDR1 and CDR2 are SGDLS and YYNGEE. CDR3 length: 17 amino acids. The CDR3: CASSVGLLGKANYGYTF. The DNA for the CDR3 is TGTGCCAGCAGCGTGGGTTTGCTAGGGAAAGCTAACTATGGCTACACCTTC.

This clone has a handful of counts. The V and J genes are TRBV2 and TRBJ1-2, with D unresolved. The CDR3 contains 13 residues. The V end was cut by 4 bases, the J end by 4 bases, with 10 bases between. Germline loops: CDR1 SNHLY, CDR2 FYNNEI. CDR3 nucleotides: TGTGCCAGCAGTGCAAGGATGGTCTATGGCTACACCTTC. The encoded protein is CASSARMVYGYTF.

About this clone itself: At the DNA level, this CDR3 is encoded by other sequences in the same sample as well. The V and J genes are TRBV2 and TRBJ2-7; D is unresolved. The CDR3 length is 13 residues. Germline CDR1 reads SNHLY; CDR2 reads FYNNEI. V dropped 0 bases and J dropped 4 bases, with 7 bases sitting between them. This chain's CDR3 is CASSEAGFYEQYF. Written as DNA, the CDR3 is TGTGCCAGCAGTGAAGCGGGGTTTTACGAGCAGTACTTC.

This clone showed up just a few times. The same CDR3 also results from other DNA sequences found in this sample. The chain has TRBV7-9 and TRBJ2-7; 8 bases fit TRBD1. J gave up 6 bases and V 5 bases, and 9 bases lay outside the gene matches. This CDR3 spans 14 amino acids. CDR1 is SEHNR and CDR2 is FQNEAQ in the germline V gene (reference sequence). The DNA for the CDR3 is TGTGCCAGCAGCCCCGGGACAGGATCTTCCGAGCAGTACTTC. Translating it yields CASSPGTGSSEQYF.

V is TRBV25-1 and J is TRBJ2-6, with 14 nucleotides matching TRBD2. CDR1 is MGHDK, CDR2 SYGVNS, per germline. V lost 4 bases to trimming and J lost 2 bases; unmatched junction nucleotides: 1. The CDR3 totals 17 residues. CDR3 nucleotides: TGTGCCAGCAGTGGACTAGCGGGGGGGCCTGGGGCCAACGTCCTGACTTTC. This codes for CASSGLAGGPGANVLTF.

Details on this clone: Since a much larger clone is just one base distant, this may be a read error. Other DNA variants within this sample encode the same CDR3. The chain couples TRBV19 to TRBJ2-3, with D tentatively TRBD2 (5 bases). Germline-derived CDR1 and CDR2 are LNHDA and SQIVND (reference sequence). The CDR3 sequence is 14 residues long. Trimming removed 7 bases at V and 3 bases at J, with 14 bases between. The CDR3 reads CASNKGAKTDTQYF. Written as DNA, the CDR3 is TGTGCCAGTAATAAGGGAGCGAAGACAGATACGCAGTATTTT.

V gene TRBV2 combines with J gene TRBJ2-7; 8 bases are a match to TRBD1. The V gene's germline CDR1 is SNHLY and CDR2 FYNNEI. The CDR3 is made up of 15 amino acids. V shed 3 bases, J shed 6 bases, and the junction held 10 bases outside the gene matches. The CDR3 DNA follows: TGTGCCAGCAGTGACCCGGACAGGGCAGGGATCGAGCAGTACTTC. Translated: CASSDPDRAGIEQYF.

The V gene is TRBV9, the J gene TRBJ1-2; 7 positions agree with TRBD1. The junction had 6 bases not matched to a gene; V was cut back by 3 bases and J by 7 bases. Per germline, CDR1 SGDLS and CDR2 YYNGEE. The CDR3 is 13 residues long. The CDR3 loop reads CASSAQGSRGYTF. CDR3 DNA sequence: TGTGCCAGCAGCGCACAGGGGTCTCGTGGCTACACCTTC.

CDR3 residues: CASSLLWHTEAFF. The DNA of the CDR3 is TGTGCCAGCAGTTTACTATGGCACACTGAAGCTTTCTTT. This chain uses TRBV6-6 with TRBJ1-1, with D uncertain. Trimming stripped 4 bases from V and 3 bases from J, with 9 bases between. The CDR3 covers 13 residues. Germline V gene lookup returns CDR1 MNHNY and CDR2 SVGAGI (reference sequence).

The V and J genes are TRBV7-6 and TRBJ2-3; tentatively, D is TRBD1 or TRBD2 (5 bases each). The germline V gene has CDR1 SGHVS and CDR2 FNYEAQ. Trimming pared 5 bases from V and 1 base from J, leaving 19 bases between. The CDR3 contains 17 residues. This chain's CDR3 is CASSPPLGVRRTDTQYF. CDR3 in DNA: TGTGCCAGCAGCCCACCTTTGGGGGTTCGGCGCACAGATACGCAGTATTTT.

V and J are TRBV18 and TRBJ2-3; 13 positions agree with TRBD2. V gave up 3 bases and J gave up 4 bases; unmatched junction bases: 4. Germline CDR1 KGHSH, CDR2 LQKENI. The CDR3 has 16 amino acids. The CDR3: CASSPQLAGGSDTQYF. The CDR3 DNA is TGTGCCAGCTCACCCCAACTAGCGGGAGGGTCAGATACGCAGTATTTT.

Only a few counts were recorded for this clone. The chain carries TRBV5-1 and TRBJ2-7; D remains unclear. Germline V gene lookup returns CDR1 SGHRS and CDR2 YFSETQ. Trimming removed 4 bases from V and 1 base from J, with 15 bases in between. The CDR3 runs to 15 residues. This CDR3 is CASSPEQGRSYEQYF. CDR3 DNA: TGCGCCAGCAGCCCGGAGCAAGGGCGATCCTACGAGCAGTACTTC.

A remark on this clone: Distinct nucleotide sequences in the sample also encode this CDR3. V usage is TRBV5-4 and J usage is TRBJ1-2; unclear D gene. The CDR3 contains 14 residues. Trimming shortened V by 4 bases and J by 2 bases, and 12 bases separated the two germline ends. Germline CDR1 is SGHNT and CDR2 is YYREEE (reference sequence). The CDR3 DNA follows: TGTGCCAGCAGCCTGGCGGGCTTCAACTATGGCTACACCTTC. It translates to CASSLAGFNYGYTF.

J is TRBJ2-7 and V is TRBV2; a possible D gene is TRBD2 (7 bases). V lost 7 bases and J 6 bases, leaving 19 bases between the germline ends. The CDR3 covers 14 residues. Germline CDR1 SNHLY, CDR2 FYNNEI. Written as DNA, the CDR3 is TGTGCCAGCAATCTCGGGGGCGGGAGAAGCGAGCAGTACTTC. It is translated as CASNLGGGRSEQYF.

CDR3 protein: CASSLEQGDAFF. DNA of the CDR3: TGTGCCAGCAGCTTAGAACAAGGGGATGCTTTCTTT. The chain is built from TRBV7-9 and TRBJ1-1; D is possibly TRBD1 (5 bases). Germline V gives CDR1 SEHNR, CDR2 FQNEAQ (reference sequence). The CDR3 is made up of 12 amino acids. V was shortened by 1 base and J by 11 bases, with 11 bases between the two germline ends.

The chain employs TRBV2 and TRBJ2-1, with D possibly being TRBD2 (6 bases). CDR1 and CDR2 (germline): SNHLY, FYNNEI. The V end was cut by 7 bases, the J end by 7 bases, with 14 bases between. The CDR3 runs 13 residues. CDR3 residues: CASNRLVGNEQFF. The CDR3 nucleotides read TGTGCCAGCAACCGACTAGTTGGAAATGAGCAGTTCTTC.

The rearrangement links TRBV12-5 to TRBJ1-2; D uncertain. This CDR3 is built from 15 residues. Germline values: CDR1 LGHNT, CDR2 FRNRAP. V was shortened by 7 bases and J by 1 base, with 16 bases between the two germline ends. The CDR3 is CASALGSTNNYGYTF. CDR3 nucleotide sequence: TGTGCTAGTGCCCTGGGGTCAACAAATAACTATGGCTACACCTTC.

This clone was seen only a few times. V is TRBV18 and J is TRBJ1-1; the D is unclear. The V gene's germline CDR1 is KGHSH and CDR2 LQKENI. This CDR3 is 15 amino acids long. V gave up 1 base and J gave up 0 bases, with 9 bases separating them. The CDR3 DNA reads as TGTGCCAGCTCACCACAGGGATTCGTGAACACTGAAGCTTTCTTT. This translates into CASSPQGFVNTEAFF.